A selection of T cell receptor beta chains follows, all from one sample in a study of regulatory T cells in long-lasting Graves disease. TCRdb re-called the multiplex PCR reads through MiXCR, storing one row per CDR3 protein. The table lists fewer than 500,000 distinct CDR3 sequences, under 20% of them singletons. This sample was also put to use in a study of T cells in Graves' hyperthyroidism and ophthalmopathy.

Source: peripheral blood mononuclear cells (PBMCs), taken at new diagnosis, from a patient treated with antithyroid drugs. The receptors originated from a man between 40 and 49 years old with Graves disease. CDR3s include the opening cysteine and the closing phenylalanine or tryptophan. A D gene is named only where the DNA matches it firmly. A clone size is listed for some rows: how often the clone was seen (once, few, many), or a class if it is expanded.

j_call clone_size v_call d_call cdr3_nt cdr3_aa
TRBJ2-3 NA TRBV6-1 NA TGTGCCACCACCCAAACAGATACGCAGTATTTT CATTQTDTQYF
TRBJ2-1 many TRBV12-3/TRBV12-4 NA TGTGCCAGCAGCAGACAGTTGGCCCGCTCCTACAATGAGCAGTTCTTC CASSRQLARSYNEQFF
TRBJ2-7 many TRBV20-1 TRBD2 TGCAGTGCTAGATTCCCGGGACTAGCGGAAGAGTACTTC CSARFPGLAEEYF
TRBJ2-7 many TRBV12-3/TRBV12-4 NA TGTGCCAGCAGTTTCCAGTTACGGTACGAGCAGTACTTC CASSFQLRYEQYF
TRBJ2-2 few TRBV12-3/TRBV12-4 NA TGTGCCGTAAGCGGGGAGCTGTTTTTT CAVSGELFF
TRBJ2-1 many TRBV20-1 TRBD2 TGCAGTGCCGGTGGGTGGGGAGGGCCTCAGTTCAATGAGCAGTTCTTC CSAGGWGGPQFNEQFF
TRBJ1-2 many TRBV2 TRBD1 TGTGCCAGCAGTGAGGACAGGGGACATGGCTACACCTTC CASSEDRGHGYTF
TRBJ2-1 many TRBV2 TRBD2 TGTGCCAGCAGTGGGGGACTAGAAGTGTCCTACAATGAGCAGTTCTTC CASSGGLEVSYNEQFF
TRBJ2-7 many TRBV30 NA TGTGCCTGGATGAGGTTAGACACCTACGAGCAGTACTTC CAWMRLDTYEQYF
TRBJ1-2 NA TRBV14 TRBD1 TGTGCCAGCAGTTTCTCAGGGGGCTCGGGAGGCTACACCTTC CASSFSGGSGGYTF
TRBJ2-5 many TRBV2 TRBD2 TGTGCCAGCATACGGGGGAAGATTGGGACTACTGCCCTCCAAGAGACCCAGTACTTC CASIRGKIGTTALQETQYF
TRBJ2-5 NA TRBV9 NA TGTGCCAGCAGCGTAGATGGAGGGGCTGGGGTCCAAGAGACCCAGTACTTC CASSVDGGAGVQETQYF
TRBJ2-3 many TRBV6-2/TRBV6-3 TRBD2 TGTGCCAGCAGGGCGGGGGGCACAGATACGCAGTATTTT CASRAGGTDTQYF
TRBJ2-7 many TRBV24-1 NA TGTGCCACCAGTGATGTGGGAGCGGAGCAGTACTTC CATSDVGAEQYF
TRBJ2-7 many TRBV2 NA TGTGCCAGCAAGGACGTTATCTACGAGCAGTACTTC CASKDVIYEQYF
TRBJ2-5 many TRBV12-3/TRBV12-4 NA TGTGCCAGCAGTCTCAAAGGAGGAGGGCCTGTACAAGAGACCCAGTACTTC CASSLKGGGPVQETQYF
TRBJ1-1 many TRBV10-3 NA TGTGCCATCAGTGGTAGGGGCCGGCCAGTGAACACTGAAGCTTTCTTT CAISGRGRPVNTEAFF
TRBJ1-6 NA TRBV6-2/TRBV6-3 NA TGTGCCAGCAGTTACGGGCAGGGACCTAATTCACCCCTCCACTTT CASSYGQGPNSPLHF
TRBJ2-7 NA TRBV9 TRBD2 TGTGCCAGCAGCGTGTCAGGGACTAGTCCTGTCGAGCAGTACTTC CASSVSGTSPVEQYF
TRBJ2-1 many TRBV5-1 NA TGTGCCAGCAGTGCCCTAGCGAGTTCCTACAATGAGCAGTTCTTC CASSALASSYNEQFF
TRBJ2-5 NA TRBV7-9 NA TGTGCCAGCAGCCATCTTGGAGGGGACAGACAAGGGACCCAGTACTTC CASSHLGGDRQGTQYF
TRBJ1-1 many TRBV3-1 NA TGTGCCAGCAGCCTTTTCCAGGGGTCTGTGAACACTGAAGCTTTCTTT CASSLFQGSVNTEAFF
TRBJ2-1 few TRBV28 NA TGTGCCAGCAGTTTATCAGGGCCCAAGTATGAGCAGTTCTTC CASSLSGPKYEQFF
TRBJ2-1 many TRBV12-3/TRBV12-4 NA TGTGCCAGCAGTCCATGGGGCAGGGTGATCGGCAATGAGCAGTTCTTC CASSPWGRVIGNEQFF
TRBJ2-1 many TRBV24-1 TRBD1 TGTGCCACCAGTGATCCGGGACAGTCTTCTTACAATGAGCAGTTCTTC CATSDPGQSSYNEQFF
TRBJ2-7 many TRBV28 NA TGTGCCAGCAGTTTTGTAAGCGTGAGACCATACGAGCAGTACTTC CASSFVSVRPYEQYF
TRBJ1-1 few TRBV5-1 NA TGCGCCAGCAGCTTGGCCAGCGCAGGGTCTAGTGCGGTACTGGCTGAAGCTTTCTTT CASSLASAGSSAVLAEAFF
TRBJ1-1 many TRBV28 NA TGTGCCAGCAGTCCCCCGGAGAGGGGAACTGAAGCTTTCTTT CASSPPERGTEAFF
TRBJ2-2 many TRBV20-1 NA TGCAGTGCGGTTAGAAAAACTAACACCGGGGAGCTGTTTTTT CSAVRKTNTGELFF
TRBJ1-4 many TRBV3-1 NA TGTGCCAGCAGCCTCGACCTTTTAACTAATGAAAAACTGTTTTTT CASSLDLLTNEKLFF
TRBJ1-5 NA TRBV3-1 NA TGTGCCAGCAGCCAAGGGGGGGCAGTTAGCCAGCCCCAGCATTTT CASSQGGAVSQPQHF
TRBJ2-2 many TRBV3-1 NA TGTGCCAGCAGCCAAGAACCGGCCGGGAACACCGGGGAGCTGTTTTTT CASSQEPAGNTGELFF
TRBJ2-6 NA TRBV9 NA TGTGCCAGCGTGACGCCAGGGGCCAACGTCCTGACTTTC CASVTPGANVLTF
TRBJ2-7 many TRBV27 TRBD2 TGTGCCAGCAGTTTGCACTCGGGACTAGTTTACGAGCAGTACTTC CASSLHSGLVYEQYF
TRBJ1-1 many TRBV19 TRBD1 TGTGCCAGTAGGCCCTCCGGCCAGGGGGCTTTTAACGCTGAAGCTTTCTTT CASRPSGQGAFNAEAFF
TRBJ2-5 many TRBV20-1 NA TGCAGTGCTAGCGGGGGACAAGAGACCCAGTACTTC CSASGGQETQYF
TRBJ2-1 NA TRBV5-1 TRBD2 TGCGCCAGCAAATTAAGGACTAGCGGGACCTACAATGAGCAGTTCTTC CASKLRTSGTYNEQFF
TRBJ2-2 NA TRBV28 NA TGTGCCAGCAGTTTTTTGGAGGGGCACACCGGGGAGCTGTTTTTT CASSFLEGHTGELFF
TRBJ2-1 NA TRBV7-6 TRBD2 TGTGCCAGCAGCTTAGCTAGCGGGAGGGCCTACGAGCAGTTCTTC CASSLASGRAYEQFF
TRBJ2-7 NA TRBV7-2 TRBD2 TGTGCCAGCAGCCAGCGGGAGGCCTTCTACGAGCAGTACTTC CASSQREAFYEQYF
TRBJ2-7 NA TRBV3-1 NA TGTGCCAGCAGCCAAGACACCCGTGAGCAGTACTTC CASSQDTREQYF